This T cell receptor (beta chain) was identified during a study of shared clonotypes between healthy human individuals. After removal of 2 bases from V and 5 bases from J, the junction contained 4 bases not matched to a gene. Per germline, CDR1 SGDLS and CDR2 YYNGEE. CDR3 size: 15 residues. Study-level points and caveats: Sample collection involved blood only; tissue repertoires are likely different.

As to this clone: Antigen specificity is unknown. Other DNA sequences within the sample encode an identical CDR3.

Each donor was a Caucasian adult residing in Nashville, Tennessee. Amplification in unsorted PBMC replicate PCRs started from around 300 ng DNA, which equals about 30,000 T cell genomes. Authors' processing steps: There were no quality scores in the junction-only immunoSEQ sequences, so filtering differed. Only in-frame clones appear in the TCRdb table, and some are missing; sequencing was by immunoSEQ multiplex PCR. For V, J and clone size, that table is used; D and trimming come from the DNA. This sample has fewer than 600,000 clones; 75% to 85% occur once, and the top ten carry roughly 13%. The receptor comes from a woman aged 40 to 50 in good health. Some clones in this sample may be carry-over from other donors' samples. The chain employs TRBV9 and TRBJ2-5; 12 bases match TRBD1. Sample: PBMCs. DNA for the CDR3: TGTGCCAGCAGCGTGGGACAGGGGGCTTGGGAGACCCAGTACTTC. Protein: CASSVGQGAWETQYF.